The source of this T cell receptor (beta chain) is a study of CXCR3-negative and CXCR3-positive naive CD8 T cells. Findings and caveats of the study: The TRB CDR3s that CXCR3-positive naive cells carried were more hydrophobic than those of CXCR3-negative naive cells.

The CDR3 covers 13 residues. The germline CDR1 and CDR2 sequences are SGHVS and FNYEAQ. About this clonotype itself: Its antigen is still unknown.

In preparing the TRB cDNA libraries, 5' RACE with UMI labels was used. TCRdb re-called the 5' RACE reads and shows each CDR3 protein once, DNA omitted. The sample has tens of thousands of distinct CDR3 sequences; the top ten hold under 0.55%. This sequence originates from a human donor in good health. Some clones in this sample may be carry-over from other donors' samples. The sequencing input was naive CXCR3+ CD8+ T cells from blood. Documented subset: CD45RO-CCR7+CD27+CD95- naive CD8+ T cells expressing CXCR3 (TNR3+). V gene TRBV7-6 combines with J gene TRBJ2-1; lacking DNA, the TRBD1 call made by TCRdb goes unchecked. The CDR3 loop is CASRSSGVNEQFF.